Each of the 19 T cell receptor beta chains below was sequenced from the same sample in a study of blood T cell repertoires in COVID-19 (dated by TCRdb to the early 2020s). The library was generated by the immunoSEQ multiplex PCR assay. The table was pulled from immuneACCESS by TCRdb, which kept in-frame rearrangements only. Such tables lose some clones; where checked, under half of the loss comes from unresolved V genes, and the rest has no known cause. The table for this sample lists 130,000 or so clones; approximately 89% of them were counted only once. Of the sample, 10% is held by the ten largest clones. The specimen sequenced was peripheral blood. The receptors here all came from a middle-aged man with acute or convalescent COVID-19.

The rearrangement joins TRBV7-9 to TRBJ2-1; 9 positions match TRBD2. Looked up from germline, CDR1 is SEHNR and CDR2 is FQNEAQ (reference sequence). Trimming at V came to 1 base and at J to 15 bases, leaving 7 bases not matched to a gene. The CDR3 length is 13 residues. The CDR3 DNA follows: TGTGCCAGCAGCTTAGACGTTAGCGGGAGTATGTTCTTC. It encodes CASSLDVSGSMFF.

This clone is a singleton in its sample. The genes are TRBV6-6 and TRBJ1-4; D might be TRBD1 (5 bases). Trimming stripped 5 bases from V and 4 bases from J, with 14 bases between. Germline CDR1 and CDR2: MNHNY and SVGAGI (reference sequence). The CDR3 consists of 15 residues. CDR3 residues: CASSPRQRDNEKLFF. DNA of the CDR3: TGTGCCAGCAGTCCTCGACAGAGAGATAATGAAAAACTGTTTTTT.

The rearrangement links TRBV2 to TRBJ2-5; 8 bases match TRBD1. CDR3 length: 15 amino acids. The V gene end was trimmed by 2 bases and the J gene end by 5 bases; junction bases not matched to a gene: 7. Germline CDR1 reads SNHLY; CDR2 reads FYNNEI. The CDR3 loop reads CASSETRTGRETQYF. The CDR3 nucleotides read TGTGCCAGCAGTGAAACCCGGACAGGGCGGGAGACCCAGTACTTC.

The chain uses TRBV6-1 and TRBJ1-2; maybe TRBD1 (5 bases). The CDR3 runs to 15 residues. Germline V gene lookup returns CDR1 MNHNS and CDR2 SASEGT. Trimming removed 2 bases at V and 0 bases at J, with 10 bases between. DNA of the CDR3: TGTGCCAGCAGTGAACGGGACTTAGCTAACTATGGCTACACCTTC. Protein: CASSERDLANYGYTF.

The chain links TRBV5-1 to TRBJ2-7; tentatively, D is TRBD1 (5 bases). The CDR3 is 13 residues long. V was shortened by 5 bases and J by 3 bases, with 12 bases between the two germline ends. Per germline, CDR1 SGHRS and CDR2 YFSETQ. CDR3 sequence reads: CASRPVDSYEQYF. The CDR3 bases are TGCGCCAGCAGGCCTGTCGACAGCTACGAGCAGTACTTC.

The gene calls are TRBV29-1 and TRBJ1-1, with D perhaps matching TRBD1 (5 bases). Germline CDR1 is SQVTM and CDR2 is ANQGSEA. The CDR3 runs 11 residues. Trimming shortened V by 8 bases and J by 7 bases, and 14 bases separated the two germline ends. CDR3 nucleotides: TGCAGCTCAGACAGAGGACGTGAAGCTTTCTTT. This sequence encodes CSSDRGREAFF.

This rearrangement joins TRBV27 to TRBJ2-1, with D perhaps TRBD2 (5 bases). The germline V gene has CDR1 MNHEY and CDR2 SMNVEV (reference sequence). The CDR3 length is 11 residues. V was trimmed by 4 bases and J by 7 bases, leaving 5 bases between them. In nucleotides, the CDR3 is TGTGCCAGCAGTTGGAGGAATGAGCAGTTCTTC. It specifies CASSWRNEQFF.

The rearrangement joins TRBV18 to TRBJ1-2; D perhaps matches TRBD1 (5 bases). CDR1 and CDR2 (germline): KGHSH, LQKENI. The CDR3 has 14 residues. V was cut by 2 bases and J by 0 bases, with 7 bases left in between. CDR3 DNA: TGTGCCAGCTCACCAGGGGCGGCTAACTATGGCTACACCTTC. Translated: CASSPGAANYGYTF.

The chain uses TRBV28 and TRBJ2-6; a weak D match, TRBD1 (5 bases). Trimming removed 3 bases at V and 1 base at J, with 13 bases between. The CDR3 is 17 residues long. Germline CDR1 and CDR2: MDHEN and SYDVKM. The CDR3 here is CASSFQKGYSGANVLTF. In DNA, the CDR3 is TGTGCCAGCAGTTTCCAGAAGGGGTATTCTGGGGCCAACGTCCTGACTTTC.

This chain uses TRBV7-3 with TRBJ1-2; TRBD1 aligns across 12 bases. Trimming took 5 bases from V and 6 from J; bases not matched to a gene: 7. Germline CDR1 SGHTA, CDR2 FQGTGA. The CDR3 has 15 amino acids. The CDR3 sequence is CASSLLGQGADGYTF. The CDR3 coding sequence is TGTGCCAGCAGCCTCCTGGGACAGGGGGCAGATGGCTACACCTTC.

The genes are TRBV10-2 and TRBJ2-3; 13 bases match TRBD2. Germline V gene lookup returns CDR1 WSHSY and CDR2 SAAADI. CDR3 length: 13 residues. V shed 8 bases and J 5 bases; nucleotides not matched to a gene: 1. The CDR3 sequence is CASGLAGVDTQYF. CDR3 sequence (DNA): TGCGCCAGCGGACTAGCGGGAGTAGATACGCAGTATTTT.

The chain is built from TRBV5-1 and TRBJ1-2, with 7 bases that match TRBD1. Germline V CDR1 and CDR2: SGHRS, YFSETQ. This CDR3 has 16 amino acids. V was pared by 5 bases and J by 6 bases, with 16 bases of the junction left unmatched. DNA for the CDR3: TGCGCCAGCAGAGCCGGGACAGCCGACCTAGGGGATGGCTACACCTTC. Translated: CASRAGTADLGDGYTF.

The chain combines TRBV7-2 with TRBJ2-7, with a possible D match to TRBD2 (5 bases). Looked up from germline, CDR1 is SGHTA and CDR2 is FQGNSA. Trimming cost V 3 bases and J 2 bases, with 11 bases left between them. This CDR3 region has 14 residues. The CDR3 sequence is CASSFGGSTYEQYF. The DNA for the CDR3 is TGTGCCAGCAGCTTCGGAGGTTCTACCTACGAGCAGTACTTC.

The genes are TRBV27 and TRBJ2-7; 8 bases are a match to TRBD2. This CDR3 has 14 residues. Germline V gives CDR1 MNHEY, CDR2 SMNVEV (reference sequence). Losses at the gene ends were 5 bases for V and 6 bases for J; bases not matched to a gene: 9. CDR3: CASSPIGGASEQYF. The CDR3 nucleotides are TGTGCCAGCAGTCCCATCGGGGGGGCAAGCGAGCAGTACTTC.

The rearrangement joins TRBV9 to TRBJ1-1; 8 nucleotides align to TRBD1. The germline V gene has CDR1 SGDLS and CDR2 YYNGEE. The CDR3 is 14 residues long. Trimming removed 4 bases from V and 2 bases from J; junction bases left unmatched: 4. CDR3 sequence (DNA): TGTGCCAGCAGCCCCACAGGGGGAAACACTGAAGCTTTCTTT. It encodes CASSPTGGNTEAFF.

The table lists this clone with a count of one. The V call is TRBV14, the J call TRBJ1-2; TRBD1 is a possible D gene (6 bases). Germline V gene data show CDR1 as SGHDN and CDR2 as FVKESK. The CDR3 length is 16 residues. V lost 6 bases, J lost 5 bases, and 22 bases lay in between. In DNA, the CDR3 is TGTGCCAGCAGGGATGGCCGGGACAACACTCTGTATGGCTACACCTTC. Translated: CASRDGRDNTLYGYTF.

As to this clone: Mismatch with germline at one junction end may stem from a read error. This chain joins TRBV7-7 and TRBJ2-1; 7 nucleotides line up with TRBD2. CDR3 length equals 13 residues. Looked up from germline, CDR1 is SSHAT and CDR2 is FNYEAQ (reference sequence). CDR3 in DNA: TGTGCTAGCAGCACCGGGACTATCAATGAGCAGTTCTTC. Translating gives CASSTGTINEQFF.

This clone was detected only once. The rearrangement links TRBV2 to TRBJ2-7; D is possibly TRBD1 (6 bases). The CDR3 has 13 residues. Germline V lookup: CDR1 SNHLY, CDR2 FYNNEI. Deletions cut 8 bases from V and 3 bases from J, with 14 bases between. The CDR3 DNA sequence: TGTGCCAGCTCTGCCGGGACAAGCTACGAGCAGTACTTC. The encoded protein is CASSAGTSYEQYF. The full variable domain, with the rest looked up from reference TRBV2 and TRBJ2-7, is EPEVTQTPSHQVTQMGQEVILRCVPISNHLYFYWYRQILGQKVEFLVSFYNNEISEKSEIFDDQFSVERPDGSNFTLKIRSTKLEDSAMYFCASSAGTSYEQYFGPGTRLTVT.

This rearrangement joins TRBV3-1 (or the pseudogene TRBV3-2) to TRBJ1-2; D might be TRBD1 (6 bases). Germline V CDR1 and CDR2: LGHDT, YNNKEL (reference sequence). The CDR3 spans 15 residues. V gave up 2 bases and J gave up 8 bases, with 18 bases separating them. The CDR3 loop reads CASSQYRTQGYGYTF. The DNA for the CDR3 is TGTGCCAGCAGCCAATATAGAACACAGGGTTACGGCTACACCTTC.